The 20 T cell receptor beta chains below come from one sample, sequenced in a study of shared clonotypes between healthy human individuals. Measured with immunoSEQ multiplex PCR; TCRdb has only the in-frame clones, and not every one. This sample carries about 2.2 million clones, roughly 95% of them seen once, and the ten largest clones take 1.5% to 2%. Only CD45RO-negative cells positively selected for CCR7 counted as naive CD8 cells, so terminally differentiated effector memory CD45RA+ cells were excluded. Sequencing input: naive CD8+ T cells from PBMCs. These receptors all stem from a man younger than 30 in good health. Some clones in this sample may be carry-over from other donors' samples.

The V and J genes are TRBV5-1 and TRBJ2-1, with a possible D match to TRBD1 (6 bases). The CDR3 is 15 residues long. Trimming took off 0 bases at V and 3 bases at J, with 10 bases between the two ends. Germline CDR1 and CDR2: SGHRS and YFSETQ. The chain's CDR3 is CASSLAGGDYNEQFF. The CDR3 region has the DNA TGCGCCAGCAGCTTGGCTGGGGGCGACTACAATGAGCAGTTCTTC.

V and J are TRBV19 and TRBJ2-7; 8 bases align to TRBD1. The CDR3 is 13 amino acids. Germline V gives CDR1 LNHDA, CDR2 SQIVND (reference sequence). V lost 8 bases and J lost 6; bases outside the gene matches: 9. The CDR3 is CASSWTGKAEQYF. Written as DNA, the CDR3 is TGTGCCAGTTCTTGGACAGGGAAGGCCGAGCAGTACTTC.

The chain couples TRBV28 to TRBJ2-7; 10 bases align to TRBD1. CDR1 MDHEN and CDR2 SYDVKM come from the germline V gene. J gave up 5 bases and V 3 bases, and 7 bases lay outside the gene matches. The CDR3 loop spans 15 amino acids. CDR3 DNA sequence: TGTGCCAGCAGTTTCCGACAGGGGGCGGACGACGAGCAGTACTTC. It codes for CASSFRQGADDEQYF. Full variable domain (rest looked up from reference TRBV28 and TRBJ2-7): DVKVTQSSRYLVKRTGEKVFLECVQDMDHENMFWYRQDPGLGLRLIYFSYDVKMKEKGDIPEGYSVSREKKERFSLILESASTNQTSMYLCASSFRQGADDEQYFGPGTRLTVT.

The J gene is TRBJ2-1, the V gene TRBV5-1, with D possibly matching TRBD2 (6 bases). The CDR3 is 18 amino acids. The ends were cut back, 7 bases at V and 6 bases at J, with 29 bases in the middle. Germline V gene data show CDR1 as SGHRS and CDR2 as YFSETQ. Written as DNA, the CDR3 is TGCGCCAGCCGGCTCAGCCCCTATCCGGGGGAGCGAGGCAATGAGCAGTTCTTC. It yields the protein CASRLSPYPGERGNEQFF.

This chain joins TRBV18 and TRBJ1-2; D uncertain. The ends were cut back, 2 bases at V and 2 bases at J, with 6 bases in the middle. The CDR3 consists of 13 residues. CDR1 KGHSH and CDR2 LQKENI come from the germline V gene. CDR3 DNA: TGTGCCAGCTCACCATCTGGGAACTATGGCTACACCTTC. Residues: CASSPSGNYGYTF.

The chain combines TRBV28 with TRBJ1-1, with D uncertain. CDR3 size: 17 residues. Germline CDR1 reads MDHEN; CDR2 reads SYDVKM. The V end lost 7 bases, the J end lost 1 base, and 22 bases lay between the germline ends. For the CDR3, the DNA is TGTGCCAGCACCACGTGGTCCCCCCGGGCGAGGAACACTGAAGCTTTCTTT. This gives the protein CASTTWSPRARNTEAFF.

This clone was recorded once. This chain joins TRBV4-1 and TRBJ1-4, with D hard to call. Germline values: CDR1 MGHRA, CDR2 YSYEKL. V lost 2 bases and J lost 0, with 7 bases in between. The CDR3 is 15 amino acids. CDR3 in amino acids: CASSQPFATNEKLFF. In DNA form, the CDR3 reads TGCGCCAGCAGCCAACCTTTTGCAACTAATGAAAAACTGTTTTTT.

The V and J genes are TRBV29-1 and TRBJ1-1; a weak D match, TRBD1 (6 bases). The V end was cut by 6 bases, the J end by 0 bases, with 17 bases between. The germline V gene has CDR1 SQVTM and CDR2 ANQGSEA. This CDR3 comprises 15 residues. CDR3: CSVPTLGHLNTEAFF. CDR3 nucleotide sequence: TGCAGCGTCCCAACGCTGGGACACCTGAACACTGAAGCTTTCTTT.

The chain employs TRBV15 and TRBJ2-5, with D perhaps matching TRBD2 (5 bases). Looked up from germline, CDR1 is LNHNV and CDR2 is YYDKDF (reference sequence). The CDR3 is 18 residues long. The V end was cut by 0 bases, the J end by 1 base, with 18 bases between. The CDR3 nucleotides are TGTGCCACCAGCAGAGATCGCGAGGGAATTTGGTCCCAAGAGACCCAGTACTTC. Its protein product is CATSRDREGIWSQETQYF. Full variable domain (rest looked up from reference TRBV15 and TRBJ2-5): DAMVIQNPRYQVTQFGKPVTLSCSQTLNHNVMYWYQQKSSQAPKLLFHYYDKDFNNEADTPDNFQSRRPNTSFCFLDIRSPGLGDTAMYLCATSRDREGIWSQETQYFGPGTRLLVL.

Of note for this clone: Other nucleotide sequences from this sample produce the same CDR3. The J gene is TRBJ2-7, the V gene TRBV27, with no clear D. Germline lookup yields CDR1 MNHEY and CDR2 SMNVEV (reference sequence). The CDR3 extends over 13 amino acids. The V and J ends lost 5 bases and 0 bases respectively, with 8 bases between them. This CDR3 is CASSPLSSYEQYF. In DNA form, the CDR3 reads TGTGCCAGCAGTCCCCTCAGCTCCTACGAGCAGTACTTC.

The CDR3 sequence is CASSPLWTSGAYEQYF. The CDR3, as DNA: TGTGCCAGCAGCCCGCTTTGGACTAGCGGGGCCTACGAGCAGTACTTC. The rearrangement links TRBV11-2 to TRBJ2-7; 12 nucleotides line up with TRBD2. This CDR3 is 16 amino acids long. Germline CDR1 is SGHAT and CDR2 is FQNNGV. V lost 5 bases to trimming and J lost 2 bases; unmatched junction nucleotides: 7.

The chain links TRBV5-1 to TRBJ2-2; possible D gene TRBD1, 5 bases. V lost 1 base and J 2 bases, leaving 12 bases between the germline ends. This CDR3 comprises 16 residues. The germline V gene has CDR1 SGHRS and CDR2 YFSETQ. The CDR3 loop reads CASSLSTEHNTGELFF. DNA for the CDR3: TGCGCCAGCAGCTTGTCGACAGAGCACAACACCGGGGAGCTGTTTTTT. The whole variable domain, filled in from reference TRBV5-1 and TRBJ2-2, reads KAGVTQTPRYLIKTRGQQVTLSCSPISGHRSVSWYQQTPGQGLQFLFEYFSETQRNKGNFPGRFSGRQFSNSRSEMNVSTLELGDSALYLCASSLSTEHNTGELFFGEGSRLTVL.

Concerning this clone: Other DNA variants within this sample encode the same CDR3. V usage is TRBV4-3 and J usage is TRBJ2-7, with 8 bases that match TRBD1. The junction had 1 base not matched to a gene; V was cut back by 0 bases and J by 0 bases. CDR3 length equals 15 residues. Germline loops: CDR1 LGHNA, CDR2 YSLEER. CDR3 protein: CASSQEGTGSYEQYF. Here the CDR3 DNA reads TGCGCCAGCAGCCAAGAGGGGACAGGCTCCTACGAGCAGTACTTC.

This clone appeared a single time. The rearrangement links TRBV30 to TRBJ1-6; no definite D call. The CDR3 sequence is 11 residues long. In germline, CDR1 is GTSNPN, CDR2 SVGIG (reference sequence). Trimming removed 2 bases at V and 9 bases at J, with 5 bases between. The CDR3 sequence: CAWSYRSPLHF. CDR3 bases: TGTGCCTGGAGTTACCGTTCACCCCTCCACTTT.

This chain links TRBV7-9 with TRBJ1-1; TRBD1 is a possible D gene (6 bases). CDR3 size: 14 residues. The V and J ends lost 4 bases and 4 bases respectively, with 13 bases between them. Per the germline V gene, CDR1 is SEHNR and CDR2 is FQNEAQ (reference sequence). In nucleotides, the CDR3 is TGTGCCAGCAGCTGGGGGGCGGGGACCACTGAAGCTTTCTTT. Protein product: CASSWGAGTTEAFF.

The chain carries TRBV7-9 and TRBJ2-7; D ambiguous. The CDR3 covers 12 residues. The V end lost 3 bases, the J end lost 2 bases, and 5 bases lay between the germline ends. Germline CDR1 is SEHNR and CDR2 is FQNEAQ (reference sequence). CDR3 residues: CASSFNPYEQYF. The CDR3 DNA is TGTGCCAGCAGCTTTAACCCCTACGAGCAGTACTTC.

The V gene is TRBV30, the J gene TRBJ2-7, with D uncertain. Per the germline V gene, CDR1 is GTSNPN and CDR2 is SVGIG (reference sequence). V lost 3 bases, J lost 0 bases, and 15 bases lay in between. The CDR3 covers 15 residues. CDR3 bases: TGTGCCTGGAGCGAAGGGTCTTTGAGCTCCTACGAGCAGTACTTC. As protein: CAWSEGSLSSYEQYF. The variable domain in full, with the rest retrieved from reference TRBV30 and TRBJ2-7, is SQTIHQWPATLVQPVGSPLSLECTVEGTSNPNLYWYRQAAGRGLQLLFYSVGIGQISSEVPQNLSASRPQDRQFILSSKKLLLSDSGFYLCAWSEGSLSSYEQYFGPGTRLTVT.

The chain has TRBV7-9 and TRBJ2-1; D ambiguous. Trimming removed 7 bases from V and 4 bases from J, with 14 bases in between. Germline CDR1 reads SEHNR; CDR2 reads FQNEAQ (reference sequence). This CDR3 has 14 amino acids. CDR3 sequence reads: CASTHPRVYNEQFF. The CDR3 DNA sequence: TGTGCCAGCACCCATCCAAGGGTTTACAATGAGCAGTTCTTC.

This sequence joins TRBV29-1 and TRBJ1-1; TRBD1 matches 8 bases. This CDR3 has 17 residues. Looked up from germline, CDR1 is SQVTM and CDR2 is ANQGSEA. V trimming: 1 base; J trimming: 0 bases; junction bases outside the gene matches: 10. The CDR3 coding sequence is TGCAGCGTTGAAGCAGACAGGGGAGCCGGTATGAACACTGAAGCTTTCTTT. It encodes CSVEADRGAGMNTEAFF.

The CDR3 reads CASSLGRGGYEQYF. The CDR3, as DNA: TGTGCCAGCAGCTTAGGGCGGGGTGGGTACGAGCAGTACTTC. The gene calls are TRBV7-8 and TRBJ2-7, with a tentative D call TRBD2 (6 bases). Germline CDR1 is SGHVS and CDR2 is FQNEAQ. The CDR3 runs to 14 residues. Trimming took off 1 base at V and 4 bases at J, with 11 bases between the two ends. Looking up the rest from reference TRBV7-8 and TRBJ2-7 gives the full variable domain: GAGVSQSPRYKVAKRGQDVALRCDPISGHVSLFWYQQALGQGPEFLTYFQNEAQLDKSGLPSDRFFAERPEGSVSTLKIQRTQQEDSAVYLCASSLGRGGYEQYFGPGTRLTVT.